Below, 25 T cell receptor beta chains from the same sample are listed, as sequenced in a study of human T cells and chemical hapten exposure. Specified time point: pre-sensitization, week 0. The treatment here: therapeutic diphenylcyclopropenone sensitization with weekly scalp DPC. TCRdb re-derived calls from the RACE reads in MiXCR, one entry per CDR3 protein. The table shows more than 50,000 distinct CDR3 sequences, with around 7% occurring only once. The starting material was whole blood, obtained in connection with sensitization to the hapten diphenylcyclopropenone (DPC). The receptor source for this set is a woman aged 25 to 39 with alopecia areata. Some clones in this sample may be carry-over from other donors' samples.

This clonotype was counted a few times. This chain uses TRBV18 with TRBJ2-5; no clear D. CDR1 KGHSH and CDR2 LQKENI come from the germline V gene. This CDR3 has 14 residues. V lost 0 bases and J 2 bases, leaving 7 bases between the germline ends. CDR3 amino acids: CASSPPSKQETQYF. In DNA, the CDR3 is TGTGCCAGCTCACCACCCAGCAAGCAAGAGACCCAGTACTTC.

This clonotype was recorded a few times. The J gene is TRBJ1-6, the V gene TRBV11-2; 9 positions match TRBD1. The J segment lost 9 bases and the V segment lost 3 bases, leaving 3 bases of the junction unmatched. CDR3 length: 14 amino acids. Germline CDR1 is SGHAT and CDR2 is FQNNGV. CDR3 sequence reads: CASSLDRGFSPLHF. The CDR3 nucleotides are TGTGCCAGCAGCTTGGACAGGGGTTTTTCACCCCTCCACTTT. The full variable domain, rest sourced from reference TRBV11-2 and TRBJ1-6, is EAGVAQSPRYKIIEKRQSVAFWCNPISGHATLYWYQQILGQGPKLLIQFQNNGVVDDSQLPKDRFSAERLKGVDSTLKIQPAKLEDSAVYLCASSLDRGFSPLHFGNGTRLTVT.

This clonotype was observed a handful of times. The genes are TRBV5-4 and TRBJ2-3; 7 positions match TRBD2. CDR1 is SGHNT, CDR2 YYREEE, per germline (reference sequence). V lost 5 bases and J lost 5; bases outside the gene matches: 11. The CDR3 runs to 15 residues. As DNA, the CDR3 is TGTGCCAGCAGGCGCTTGGGCGGGGGTAAAGATACGCAGTATTTT. Protein product: CASRRLGGGKDTQYF.

In this sample, this clonotype turned up a few times. V gene TRBV29-1 combines with J gene TRBJ1-1; D is perhaps TRBD1 (5 bases). Trimming stripped 6 bases from V and 7 bases from J, with 9 bases between. There are 10 residues in the CDR3. Germline V lookup: CDR1 SQVTM, CDR2 ANQGSEA. CDR3 amino acids: CSVADSEAFF. The CDR3 DNA reads TGCAGCGTCGCCGACAGTGAAGCTTTCTTT. Full variable domain (remainder filled in from reference TRBV29-1 and TRBJ1-1): SAVISQKPSRDICQRGTSLTIQCQVDSQVTMMFWYRQQPGQSLTLIATANQGSEATYESGFVIDKFPISRPNLTFSTLTVSNMSPEDSSIYLCSVADSEAFFGQGTRLTVV.

The table lists this clonotype with a few counts. The rearrangement joins TRBV3-1 to TRBJ2-3; possible D gene TRBD2, 6 bases. Per germline, CDR1 LGHDT and CDR2 YNNKEL (reference sequence). The ends were cut back, 1 base at V and 2 bases at J, with 13 bases in the middle. The CDR3 is 16 amino acids. The CDR3 spells CASSQVDAGPTDTQYF. CDR3 DNA: TGTGCCAGCAGCCAAGTTGATGCGGGGCCCACAGATACGCAGTATTTT.

This clonotype was seen at least ten times. The chain couples TRBV5-1 to TRBJ1-1; D possibly corresponds to TRBD1 (5 bases). This CDR3 comprises 14 residues. The V and J ends lost 4 bases and 0 bases respectively, with 10 bases between them. From germline, CDR1 is SGHRS and CDR2 YFSETQ. DNA of the CDR3: TGCGCCAGCAGCGCGGACAACATGAACACTGAAGCTTTCTTT. Its translation: CASSADNMNTEAFF. The full variable domain, its missing parts supplied by reference TRBV5-1 and TRBJ1-1, is KAGVTQTPRYLIKTRGQQVTLSCSPISGHRSVSWYQQTPGQGLQFLFEYFSETQRNKGNFPGRFSGRQFSNSRSEMNVSTLELGDSALYLCASSADNMNTEAFFGQGTRLTVV.

This clonotype was counted at least ten times. The CDR3 sequence is CSARRTSADTQYF. The CDR3 region has the DNA TGCAGTGCCCGCCGGACTAGTGCAGATACGCAGTATTTT. The chain links TRBV20-1 to TRBJ2-3; TRBD2 aligns across 7 bases. The germline gives CDR1 DFQATT, CDR2 SNEGSKA (reference sequence). After removal of 6 bases from V and 4 bases from J, the junction contained 7 bases not matched to a gene. The CDR3 length is 13 residues.

The table lists this clonotype with many counts. This chain links TRBV7-9 with TRBJ2-1, with D possibly matching TRBD1 (5 bases). Germline V gives CDR1 SEHNR, CDR2 FQNEAQ (reference sequence). The ends were cut back, 0 bases at V and 8 bases at J, with 8 bases in the middle. This CDR3 has 13 residues. As DNA, the CDR3 is TGTGCCAGCAGCTTAGCCAGGGTGGATGAGCAGTTCTTC. Translating gives CASSLARVDEQFF.

Of note for this clonotype: A read error may explain this, as a much larger clone is one base away. The chain recombines TRBV5-1 with TRBJ2-2; TRBD2 might be the D (5 bases). CDR1 and CDR2 (germline): SGHRS, YFSETQ. This CDR3 spans 18 amino acids. V lost 0 bases and J 4 bases, leaving 19 bases between the germline ends. In nucleotides, the CDR3 is TGCGCCAGCAGCTTGGATACGGAGGCCCCAACCTGCACCGGGGAGCTGTTTTTT. Its protein is CASSLDTEAPTCTGELFF.

This clonotype was seen ten or more times. The rearrangement uses TRBV6-1 and TRBJ1-5; D possibly corresponds to TRBD1 (6 bases). V was clipped by 2 bases and J by 13 bases, with 24 bases between them. Germline V CDR1 and CDR2: MNHNS, SASEGT. This CDR3 is built from 16 residues. The CDR3: CASSERRLGGASAQHF. The CDR3 DNA sequence: TGTGCCAGCAGTGAAAGGAGACTCGGGGGGGCCAGCGCACAGCATTTT.

The V call is TRBV3-1, the J call TRBJ1-1, with TRBD1 matching 9 bases. The germline gives CDR1 LGHDT, CDR2 YNNKEL (reference sequence). The CDR3 runs to 17 residues. Losses at the gene ends were 4 bases for V and 8 bases for J; bases not matched to a gene: 17. CDR3 sequence (DNA): TGTGCCAGCAGCCGTATGCACAGGGGGCCTAAAAACCTCGAAGCTTTCTTT. Protein: CASSRMHRGPKNLEAFF.

Many counts were recorded for this clonotype. The gene calls are TRBV5-1 and TRBJ2-3, with a weak D call TRBD1 (6 bases). The CDR3 covers 13 residues. Between the trimmed V and J ends, which lost 3 bases and 3 bases, there was a span of 8 bases. The germline V gene has CDR1 SGHRS and CDR2 YFSETQ. As DNA, the CDR3 is TGCGCCAGCAGCTCTCAGGGGACAGATACGCAGTATTTT. It encodes CASSSQGTDTQYF. The variable domain in full, with the rest retrieved from reference TRBV5-1 and TRBJ2-3, is KAGVTQTPRYLIKTRGQQVTLSCSPISGHRSVSWYQQTPGQGLQFLFEYFSETQRNKGNFPGRFSGRQFSNSRSEMNVSTLELGDSALYLCASSSQGTDTQYFGPGTRLTVL.

The sample holds many counts of this clonotype. The DNA for the CDR3 is TGTGCCAGCAACCCGACAGGGAATAACTATGGCTACACCTTC. Translated, it gives CASNPTGNNYGYTF. The chain combines TRBV12-3 or TRBV12-4 with TRBJ1-2, with 7 positions matching TRBD1. The CDR3 is 14 amino acids. The V gene end was trimmed by 7 bases and the J gene end by 1 base; junction bases not matched to a gene: 6.

This clonotype was seen a handful of times. The rearrangement links TRBV11-2 to TRBJ1-1, with 8 bases that match TRBD1. CDR1 and CDR2 from the germline V gene are SGHAT and FQNNGV. Trimming at V came to 5 bases and at J to 10 bases, leaving 6 bases not matched to a gene. The CDR3 consists of 12 residues. The CDR3 nucleotides read TGTGCCAGCAGCCCAGGGGGCGTTAGAGCTTTCTTT. Its translation is CASSPGGVRAFF.

This clonotype was found many times. The chain uses TRBV3-1 and TRBJ1-2; D is undetermined. The CDR3 contains 15 residues. Germline assignment: CDR1 LGHDT and CDR2 YNNKEL (reference sequence). The V end lost 1 base, the J end lost 6 bases, and 15 bases lay between the germline ends. This chain's CDR3 is CASSQASGWRDGYTF. CDR3 DNA sequence: TGTGCCAGCAGCCAAGCTTCGGGATGGAGGGATGGCTACACCTTC.

This clonotype has ten or more counts. One end of the junction is discordant with germline, which a read error may explain. The genes are TRBV6-6 and TRBJ2-3; D perhaps matches TRBD2 (6 bases). CDR3 length: 13 amino acids. The germline CDR1 and CDR2 sequences are MNHNY and SVGAGI (reference sequence). CDR3 residues: CASSYSNGDLPSF. For the CDR3, the DNA is TGTGCCAGCAGTTACTCGAACGGGGACTTGCCGTCTTTT.

Details on this clonotype: Possible read error: a much larger clone is one base away. The J gene is TRBJ1-5, the V gene TRBV5-7; D gene ambiguous. TRBV5-7 is flagged as an ORF with uncertain function. The CDR3 contains 15 residues. For the CDR3, the DNA is TGTGCCAGCAGCGATCCAGAAATCAGCAATCAGCCCCAGAATTTT. This codes for CASSDPEISNQPQNF.

This clonotype was observed many times. One end of the junction does not line up with germline, which may come from a read error. The V gene is TRBV20-1, the J gene TRBJ2-5, with 11 bases aligning to TRBD2. The CDR3 extends over 12 amino acids. From germline, CDR1 is DFQATT and CDR2 SNEGSKA (reference sequence). CDR3 sequence: CSASLAGGLTPF. The CDR3 region has the DNA TGCAGTGCTAGCCTAGCGGGGGGCCTTACCCCTTTC.

This clonotype was seen at least ten times. This chain connects TRBV12-3 or TRBV12-4 to TRBJ2-2; 10 bases align to TRBD1. The V segment lost 5 bases and the J segment 0 bases; nucleotides outside the gene matches: 6. This CDR3 spans 17 amino acids. The CDR3 nucleotides read TGTGCCAGCAGTGCCGGGACAGGGGTCGCGAACACCGGGGAGCTGTTTTTT. Encoded protein: CASSAGTGVANTGELFF.

This clonotype was recorded a few times. The rearrangement links TRBV30 to TRBJ1-2; D uncertain. The CDR3 runs 16 residues. V lost 0 bases and J 2 bases, leaving 16 bases between the germline ends. The germline gives CDR1 GTSNPN, CDR2 SVGIG (reference sequence). The CDR3 DNA reads TGTGCCTGGAGTGTACACCTTGTTGCAGGAAACTATGGCTACACCTTC. It yields the protein CAWSVHLVAGNYGYTF. Together with reference TRBV30 and TRBJ1-2, the CDR3 gives the full variable domain: SQTIHQWPATLVQPVGSPLSLECTVEGTSNPNLYWYRQAAGRGLQLLFYSVGIGQISSEVPQNLSASRPQDRQFILSSKKLLLSDSGFYLCAWSVHLVAGNYGYTFGSGTRLTVV.

This clonotype was seen at least ten times. The CDR3 DNA reads as TGTGCCAGCAGTGAAGACAGTATCTATGGCTACACCTTC. This encodes CASSEDSIYGYTF. The rearrangement uses TRBV6-1 and TRBJ1-2; D is undetermined. In germline, CDR1 is MNHNS, CDR2 SASEGT. Trimming cost V 1 base and J 4 bases, with 7 bases left between them. The CDR3 is 13 amino acids.

This clonotype has a count of ten or more. The chain carries TRBV20-1 and TRBJ2-4, with D perhaps assigned TRBD1 or TRBD2 (5 bases each). V was cut by 0 bases and J by 3 bases, with 12 bases left in between. CDR3 length equals 15 residues. Germline loops: CDR1 DFQATT, CDR2 SNEGSKA (reference sequence). This chain's CDR3 is CSARDRDGNKNIQYF. The CDR3 bases are TGCAGTGCTAGAGACCGGGACGGCAACAAAAACATTCAGTACTTC.

This clonotype showed up many times. V usage is TRBV10-3 and J usage is TRBJ1-1; D unresolved. The CDR3 loop spans 12 amino acids. From germline, CDR1 is ENHRY and CDR2 SYGVKD. V was cut by 11 bases and J by 0 bases, with 10 bases left in between. CDR3 amino acids: CAVGVLNTEAFF. The CDR3 DNA is TGTGCCGTCGGTGTTCTGAACACTGAAGCTTTCTTT.

This clonotype occurred many times. V is TRBV7-9 and J is TRBJ2-3; perhaps TRBD2 as D (6 bases). The V end was cut by 2 bases, the J end by 9 bases, with 21 bases between. CDR3 length: 16 residues. CDR1 and CDR2 from the germline V gene are SEHNR and FQNEAQ (reference sequence). CDR3 loop: CASSLSDRRGSRTQYF. CDR3 nucleotides: TGTGCCAGCAGCTTATCGGACCGGCGGGGCTCGAGGACGCAGTATTTT. Complete variable domain (other parts from reference TRBV7-9 and TRBJ2-3): DTGVSQNPRHKITKRGQNVTFRCDPISEHNRLYWYRQTLGQGPEFLTYFQNEAQLEKSRLLSDRFSAERPKGSFSTLEIQRTEQGDSAMYLCASSLSDRRGSRTQYFGPGTRLTVL.

By frequency in the sample, this clonotype is medium-sized. The V gene is TRBV6-1, the J gene TRBJ2-3; either TRBD1 or TRBD2 may supply D (5 bases each). Germline V gives CDR1 MNHNS, CDR2 SASEGT. This CDR3 has 14 residues. Trimming left V 7 bases short and J 3 bases short, with 14 bases between. The CDR3 DNA is TGTGCCAGCACCCCGGGGAGACAGACAGATACGCAGTATTTT. As protein: CASTPGRQTDTQYF.